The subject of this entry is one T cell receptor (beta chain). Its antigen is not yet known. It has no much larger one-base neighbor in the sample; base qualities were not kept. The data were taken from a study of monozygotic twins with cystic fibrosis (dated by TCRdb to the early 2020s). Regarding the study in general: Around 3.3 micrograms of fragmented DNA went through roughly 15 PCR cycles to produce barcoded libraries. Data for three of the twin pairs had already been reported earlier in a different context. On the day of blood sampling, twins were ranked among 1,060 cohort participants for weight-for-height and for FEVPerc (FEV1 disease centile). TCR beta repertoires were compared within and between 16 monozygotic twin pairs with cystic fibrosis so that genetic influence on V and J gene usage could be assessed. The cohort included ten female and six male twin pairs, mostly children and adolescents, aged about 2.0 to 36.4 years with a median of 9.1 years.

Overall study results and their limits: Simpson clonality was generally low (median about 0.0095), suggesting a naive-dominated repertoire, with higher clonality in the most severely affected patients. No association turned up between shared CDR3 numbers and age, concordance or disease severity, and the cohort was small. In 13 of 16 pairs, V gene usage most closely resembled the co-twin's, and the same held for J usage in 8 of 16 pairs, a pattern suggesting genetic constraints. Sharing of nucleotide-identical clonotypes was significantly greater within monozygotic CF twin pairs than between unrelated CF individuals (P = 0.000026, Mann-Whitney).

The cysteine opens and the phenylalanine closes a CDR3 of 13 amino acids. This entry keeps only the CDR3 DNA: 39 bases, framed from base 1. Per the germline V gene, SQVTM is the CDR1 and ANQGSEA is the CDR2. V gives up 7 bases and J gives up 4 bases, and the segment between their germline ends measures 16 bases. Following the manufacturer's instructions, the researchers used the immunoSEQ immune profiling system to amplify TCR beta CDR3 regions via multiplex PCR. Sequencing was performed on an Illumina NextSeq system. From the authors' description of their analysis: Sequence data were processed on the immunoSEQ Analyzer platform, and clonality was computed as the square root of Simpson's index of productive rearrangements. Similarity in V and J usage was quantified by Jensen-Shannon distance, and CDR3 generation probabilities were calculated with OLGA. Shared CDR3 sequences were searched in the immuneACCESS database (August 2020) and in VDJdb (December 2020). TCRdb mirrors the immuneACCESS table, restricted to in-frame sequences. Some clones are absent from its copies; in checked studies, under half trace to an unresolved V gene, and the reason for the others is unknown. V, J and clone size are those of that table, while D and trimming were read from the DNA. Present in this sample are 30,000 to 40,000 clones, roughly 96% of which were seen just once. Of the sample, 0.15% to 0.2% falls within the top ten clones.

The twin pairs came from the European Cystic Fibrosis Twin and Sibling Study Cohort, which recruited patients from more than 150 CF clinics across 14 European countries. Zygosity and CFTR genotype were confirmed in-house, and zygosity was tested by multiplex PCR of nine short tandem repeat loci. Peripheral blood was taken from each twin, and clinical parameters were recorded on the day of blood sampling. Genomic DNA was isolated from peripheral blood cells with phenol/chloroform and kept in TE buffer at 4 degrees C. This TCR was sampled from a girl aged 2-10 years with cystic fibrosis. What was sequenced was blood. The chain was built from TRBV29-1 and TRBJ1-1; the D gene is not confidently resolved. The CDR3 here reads CSASWRDVTEAFF. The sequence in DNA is TGCAGCGCCTCGTGGAGGGATGTCACTGAAGCTTTCTTT.